The present T cell receptor beta chain was sequenced within a study of blood T cell repertoires in COVID-19. Study background: Researchers got acute and convalescent COVID-19 samples from the United States, Italy and Spain. T cells, B-cell-depleted T cells, or PBMCs supplied cDNA or gDNA.

Original analysis: It was from reference gene primer amplification that nucleated cell counts were estimated. Measured with immunoSEQ multiplex PCR; TCRdb has only the in-frame clones, and not every one. That table furnishes V, J and clone size, whereas the DNA furnished D and trimming. The repertoire has about 350,000 clones, about 91% of them found once; the top ten carry roughly 8.9%. Germline V gene lookup returns CDR1 ENHRY and CDR2 SYGVKD. The CDR3 is 13 amino acids. V gave up 11 bases and J gave up 0 bases, with 13 bases separating them. The material sequenced was peripheral blood. The sequence derives from a young man with COVID-19, enrolled during active disease. The chain joins TRBV10-3 to TRBJ2-5; possible D gene TRBD2, 6 bases. CDR3 nucleotide sequence: TGTGCCGCTACCCGGGACTACCAAGAGACCCAGTACTTC. Translating gives CAATRDYQETQYF.